The rows below give T cell receptor beta chains drawn from one sample of a study of shared clonotypes between healthy human individuals. Produced via immunoSEQ multiplex PCR; TCRdb's table is partial and in-frame only. The profile shows around 2,000,000 clones, 85% to 95% of them singletons. The specimen was naive CD8+ T cells sorted from blood. Receptor source: a man between 18 and 29 years old in good health. Each CDR3 is given with its conserved first and last residue. A D gene is named only where the DNA matches it firmly. Size values are once, few and many counts, or a class for expanded clones, and some rows have none.

size	D	V	J	length	CDR3	DNA
NA	NA	TRBV7-9	TRBJ1-4	14	CASSLRVGSEKLFF	TGTGCCAGCAGCCTAAGGGTTGGGAGCGAAAAACTGTTTTTT
NA	TRBD1	TRBV2	TRBJ2-1	13	CASNSGQEGEQFF	TGTGCCAGCAATTCAGGACAGGAAGGTGAGCAGTTCTTC
NA	NA	TRBV11-2	TRBJ2-5	13	CASSLRGSETQYF	TGTGCCAGCAGCCTCCGAGGGAGTGAGACCCAGTACTTC
NA	NA	TRBV7-2	TRBJ2-7	14	CASSFLGPTYEQYF	TGTGCCAGCAGCTTCTTGGGCCCAACGTACGAGCAGTACTTC
NA	NA	TRBV10-3	TRBJ1-1	14	CAISDYGVVTEAFF	TGTGCCATCAGTGACTACGGGGTAGTCACTGAAGCTTTCTTT
NA	NA	TRBV4-3	TRBJ2-5	15	CASSIRDGSQETQYF	TGCGCCAGCAGTATACGGGACGGTAGCCAAGAGACCCAGTACTTC
NA	TRBD2	TRBV5-6	TRBJ2-2	17	CASSLERLAGESGELFF	TGTGCCAGCAGCTTGGAAAGACTAGCGGGAGAGTCCGGGGAGCTGTTTTTT
NA	NA	TRBV7-9	TRBJ2-1	12	CASFSDHNEQFF	TGTGCCAGCTTTTCAGACCACAATGAGCAGTTCTTC
NA	TRBD1	TRBV6-1	TRBJ1-2	17	CASSDEGESGTVDGYTF	TGTGCCAGCAGTGATGAAGGGGAATCCGGGACAGTTGATGGCTACACCTTC
NA	TRBD1	TRBV5-3	TRBJ2-2	13	CATGTDNTGELFF	TGTGCCACCGGGACAGATAACACCGGGGAGCTGTTTTTT
NA	TRBD2	TRBV5-1	TRBJ2-7	18	CASSYPKLSGSNPYEQYF	TGCGCCAGCAGCTACCCAAAATTGAGCGGGAGTAACCCCTACGAGCAGTACTTC
NA	NA	TRBV27	TRBJ1-2	13	CASSLRQNYGYTF	TGTGCCAGCAGTTTAAGACAGAACTATGGCTACACCTTC
NA	TRBD1	TRBV13	TRBJ2-7	17	CASSFSQTGTVTYEQYF	TGTGCCAGCAGCTTCTCCCAGACCGGGACAGTCACCTACGAGCAGTACTTC
NA	NA	TRBV4-3	TRBJ1-1	15	CASSQSHTLNTEAFF	TGCGCCAGCAGCCAAAGTCACACTCTGAACACTGAAGCTTTCTTT
NA	NA	TRBV28	TRBJ1-4	12	CASSLFNEKLFF	TGTGCCAGCAGTTTATTTAATGAAAAACTGTTTTTT
NA	TRBD2	TRBV7-6	TRBJ2-3	17	CASSPRTSGSYTDTQYF	TGTGCCAGCAGCCCGAGGACTAGCGGGAGCTACACAGATACGCAGTATTTT
few	NA	TRBV4-1	TRBJ1-6	15	CASSQVTGREAPLHF	TGCGCCAGCAGCCAAGTCACAGGGCGGGAGGCACCCCTCCACTTT
NA	TRBD2	TRBV7-6	TRBJ2-7	20	CASSLDLQSAGGPRTYEQYF	TGTGCCAGCAGCTTAGACCTGCAATCCGCGGGGGGGCCCAGGACCTACGAGCAGTACTTC
NA	NA	TRBV28	TRBJ2-7	14	CASSFYRKGYEQYF	TGTGCCAGCAGCTTCTACAGAAAGGGGTACGAGCAGTACTTC
once	TRBD2	TRBV7-8	TRBJ2-1	15	CASRSGASGYNEQFF	TGTGCCAGCAGGAGTGGGGCTAGCGGTTACAATGAGCAGTTCTTC
NA	NA	TRBV9	TRBJ2-4	14	CASTPYPLGDIQYF	TGTGCCAGCACCCCTTACCCCTTAGGGGACATTCAGTACTTC
NA	TRBD1	TRBV2	TRBJ1-5	15	CASSEVGQGNQPQHF	TGTGCCAGCAGTGAAGTGGGACAGGGGAATCAGCCCCAGCATTTT
NA	NA	TRBV6-5	TRBJ1-2	11	CASSPSLGYTF	TGTGCCAGCAGCCCGTCGCTCGGCTACACCTTC
NA	NA	TRBV6-5	TRBJ1-5	15	CASRPQVGGHQPQHF	TGTGCCAGCAGGCCCCAGGTGGGGGGCCATCAGCCCCAGCATTTT
NA	NA	TRBV27	TRBJ2-3	12	CASSGGGDTQYF	TGTGCCAGCAGTGGAGGGGGAGATACGCAGTATTTT